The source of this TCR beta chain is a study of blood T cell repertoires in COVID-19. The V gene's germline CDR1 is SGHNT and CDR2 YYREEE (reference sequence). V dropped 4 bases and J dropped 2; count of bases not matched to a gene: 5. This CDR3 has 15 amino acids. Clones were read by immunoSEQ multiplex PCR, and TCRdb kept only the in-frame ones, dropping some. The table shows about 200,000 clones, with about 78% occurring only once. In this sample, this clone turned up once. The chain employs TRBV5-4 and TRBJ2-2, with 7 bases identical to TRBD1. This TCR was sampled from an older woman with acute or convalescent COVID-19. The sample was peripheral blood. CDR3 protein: CASSPGGINTGELFF. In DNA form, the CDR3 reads TGTGCCAGCAGCCCAGGGGGTATTAACACCGGGGAGCTGTTTTTT.